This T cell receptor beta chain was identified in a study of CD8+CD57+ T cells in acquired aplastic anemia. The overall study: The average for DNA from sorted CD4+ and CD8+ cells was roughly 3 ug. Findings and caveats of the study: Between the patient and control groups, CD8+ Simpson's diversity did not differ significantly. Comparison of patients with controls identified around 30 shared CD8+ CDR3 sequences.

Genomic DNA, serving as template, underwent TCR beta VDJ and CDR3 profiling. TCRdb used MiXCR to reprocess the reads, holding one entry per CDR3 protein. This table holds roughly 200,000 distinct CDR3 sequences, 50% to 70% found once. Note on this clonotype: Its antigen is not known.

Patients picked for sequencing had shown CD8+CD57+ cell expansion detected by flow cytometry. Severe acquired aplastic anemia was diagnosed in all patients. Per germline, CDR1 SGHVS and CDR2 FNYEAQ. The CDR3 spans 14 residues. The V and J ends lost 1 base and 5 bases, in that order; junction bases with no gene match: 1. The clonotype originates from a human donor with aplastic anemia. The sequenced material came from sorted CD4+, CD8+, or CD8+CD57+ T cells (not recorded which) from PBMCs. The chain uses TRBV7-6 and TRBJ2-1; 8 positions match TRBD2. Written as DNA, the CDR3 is TGTGCCAGCAGCTTAGGGCGGGGGGACAATGAGCAGTTCTTC. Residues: CASSLGRGDNEQFF.